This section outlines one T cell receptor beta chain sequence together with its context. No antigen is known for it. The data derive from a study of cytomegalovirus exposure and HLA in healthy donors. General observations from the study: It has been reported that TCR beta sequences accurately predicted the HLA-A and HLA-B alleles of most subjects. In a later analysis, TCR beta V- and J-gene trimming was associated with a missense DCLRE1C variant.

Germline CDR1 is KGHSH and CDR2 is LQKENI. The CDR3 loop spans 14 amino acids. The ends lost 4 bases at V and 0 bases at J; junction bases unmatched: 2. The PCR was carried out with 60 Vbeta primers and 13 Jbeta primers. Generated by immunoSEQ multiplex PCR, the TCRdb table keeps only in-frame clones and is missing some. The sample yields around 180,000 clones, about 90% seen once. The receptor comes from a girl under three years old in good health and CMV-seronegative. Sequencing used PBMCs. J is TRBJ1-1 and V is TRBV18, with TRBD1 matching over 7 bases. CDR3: CASSQQGMNTEAFF. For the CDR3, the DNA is TGTGCCAGCTCACAACAGGGGATGAACACTGAAGCTTTCTTT.